The 13 T cell receptor beta chains below come from one sample, sequenced in a study of cytomegalovirus exposure and HLA in healthy donors. Use of 60 Vbeta and 13 Jbeta primers characterized the PCR. TCRdb's table, derived via immunoSEQ multiplex PCR, lists solely in-frame clones and lacks some. Among some 140,000 clones listed, 80% were seen once. Material: PBMCs. Receptors originate from a woman aged 40 to 50 in good health and CMV-seropositive.

The rearrangement uses TRBV4-1 and TRBJ2-3; tentatively, D is TRBD2 (6 bases). Germline loops: CDR1 MGHRA, CDR2 YSYEKL. The ends were cut back, 4 bases at V and 3 bases at J, with 14 bases in the middle. This CDR3 is 15 amino acids long. This chain's CDR3 is CASSPSEVRTDTQYF. For the CDR3, the DNA is TGCGCCAGCAGCCCTAGCGAAGTACGTACAGATACGCAGTATTTT.

This chain connects TRBV15 to TRBJ1-1; 9 nucleotides agree with TRBD1. The CDR3 spans 16 residues. Trimming cost V 2 bases and J 1 base; bases outside gene matches: 5. Germline CDR1 is LNHNV and CDR2 is YYDKDF (reference sequence). Here the CDR3 reads CATSRKRQGGNTEAFF. DNA of the CDR3: TGTGCCACCAGCAGAAAAAGACAGGGGGGGAACACTGAAGCTTTCTTT.

The chain employs TRBV6-1 and TRBJ2-3; D is perhaps TRBD2 (6 bases). CDR1 is MNHNS, CDR2 SASEGT, per germline. Trimming removed 8 bases from V and 1 base from J, with 10 bases in between. CDR3 length: 13 amino acids. The DNA for the CDR3 is TGTGCCAGCGGGCGGGACCGCACAGATACGCAGTATTTT. It encodes CASGRDRTDTQYF.

The rearrangement uses TRBV9 and TRBJ2-2; the match to TRBD2 covers 10 bases. Germline V gene sequence: CDR1 SGDLS, CDR2 YYNGEE. V lost 0 bases and J lost 4; bases outside the gene matches: 6. The CDR3 spans 17 residues. For the CDR3, the DNA is TGTGCCAGCAGCGTAGTGGCTAGCGGGAGAGTCACCGGGGAGCTGTTTTTT. This sequence encodes CASSVVASGRVTGELFF.

CDR3 amino acids: CASSLVVLDPNEQFF. CDR3 nucleotides: TGTGCCAGCAGCTTAGTGGTGCTAGATCCCAATGAGCAGTTCTTC. The chain employs TRBV7-9 and TRBJ2-1; no definite D call. Trimming pared 1 base from V and 6 bases from J, leaving 13 bases between. Germline-derived CDR1 and CDR2 are SEHNR and FQNEAQ (reference sequence). The CDR3 length is 15 residues.

The rearrangement uses TRBV19 and TRBJ1-2, with D tentatively TRBD1 (5 bases). The CDR3 is made up of 12 amino acids. CDR1 and CDR2 from the germline V gene are LNHDA and SQIVND (reference sequence). Trimming took off 8 bases at V and 2 bases at J, with 9 bases between the two ends. CDR3 sequence reads: CASLGANYGYTF. The CDR3 coding sequence is TGTGCCAGTCTAGGGGCGAACTATGGCTACACCTTC.

The chain is built from TRBV7-3 and TRBJ1-1, with D possibly being TRBD1 (6 bases). V lost 5 bases and J 0 bases, leaving 10 bases between the germline ends. This CDR3 spans 14 amino acids. The germline V gene has CDR1 SGHTA and CDR2 FQGTGA. The CDR3 nucleotides read TGTGCCAGCAGCCCCGGGACATTGAACACTGAAGCTTTCTTT. It encodes CASSPGTLNTEAFF.

The CDR3 loop is CASSRWTSGNYNEQFF. The CDR3 region has the DNA TGTGCCAGCAGCCGATGGACTAGCGGGAATTACAATGAGCAGTTCTTC. The chain recombines TRBV7-2 with TRBJ2-1; 12 bases fit TRBD2. CDR3 size: 16 residues. Germline lookup yields CDR1 SGHTA and CDR2 FQGNSA. V was clipped by 5 bases and J by 4 bases; unmatched bases: 6.

The V gene is TRBV6-4, the J gene TRBJ2-1; 11 bases align to TRBD2. This CDR3 has 17 residues. The germline gives CDR1 MRHNA, CDR2 SNTAGT. Losses at the gene ends were 6 bases for V and 4 bases for J; bases not matched to a gene: 11. The CDR3 loop reads CASSPSGGTSGYNEQFF. The CDR3 nucleotides read TGTGCCAGCAGCCCCTCCGGGGGGACTAGCGGATACAATGAGCAGTTCTTC.

In its sample, this clone was seen a few times. CDR3 nucleotide sequence: TGCGCCAGCAGGCAGTCCCTAGCGGGAGTTCGCGAGCAGTACTTC. Translation: CASRQSLAGVREQYF. The chain is built from TRBV5-1 and TRBJ2-7, with 10 bases fitting TRBD2. The junction had 11 bases not matched to a gene; V was cut back by 5 bases and J by 6 bases. The CDR3 loop spans 15 amino acids. Germline V gene sequence: CDR1 SGHRS, CDR2 YFSETQ.

The chain uses TRBV19 and TRBJ2-6; D possibly corresponds to TRBD1 (6 bases). Trimming cost V 4 bases and J 4 bases, with 11 bases left between them. This CDR3 comprises 15 residues. CDR1 and CDR2 from the germline V gene are LNHDA and SQIVND (reference sequence). The CDR3 protein is CASSKAGAGANVLTF. The CDR3 DNA sequence: TGTGCCAGTAGTAAGGCAGGGGCCGGGGCCAACGTCCTGACTTTC.

The rearrangement links TRBV7-9 to TRBJ2-7; tentatively, D is TRBD2 (6 bases). The CDR3 runs 16 residues. Germline V lookup: CDR1 SEHNR, CDR2 FQNEAQ (reference sequence). V shed 1 base and J shed 1 base, with 14 bases lying between them. For the CDR3, the DNA is TGTGCCAGCAGCTTAGGAGGCGGGGTCCATTCCTACGAGCAGTACTTC. It specifies CASSLGGGVHSYEQYF.

The table lists this clone with a count of one. The CDR3 is CASSPNPTGEGGELFF. DNA for the CDR3: TGCGCCAGCAGCCCCAACCCGACAGGGGAGGGCGGGGAGCTGTTTTTT. This chain links TRBV5-1 with TRBJ2-2; the D gene is possibly TRBD1 (8 bases). The CDR3 spans 16 residues. Germline V gene lookup returns CDR1 SGHRS and CDR2 YFSETQ. Deletions cut 4 bases from V and 7 bases from J, with 20 bases between.